The sequence of this T cell receptor beta chain was determined in a study of blood T cell repertoires in COVID-19 (dated by TCRdb to the early 2020s). Study-level background: The collaborator samples originated in the United States, Italy and Spain and spanned the acute and convalescent phases of COVID-19. Sample metadata almost always included a de-identified subject ID, COVID-19 status, age in years and sex. Samples were obtained from the ongoing ImmuneRACE study (first 160 participants) and from some 1,300 subjects provided by 6 global collaborators. Subjects who had been exposed to COVID-19, were actively infected with it, or had recovered from it provided the deeply sampled blood TCRbeta repertoires that made up the dataset. HLA class I and class II types, where available, came from metadata supplied by the sample provider rather than from assay-based typing. The material from the prospective study consisted of cDNA or gDNA derived from T cells, B-cell-depleted T cells, or PBMCs. The repertoires were made available in a free public database intended to serve as a resource for research on the immune response to SARS-CoV-2. Summary of the overall study and its limitations: The quantity of clinical and demographic metadata differed by source and by participant and was supplied without curation.

TCRbeta CDR3 regions were amplified from genomic DNA by means of the immunoSEQ Assay, a bias-controlled multiplex PCR. Regarding the original processing steps: The number of nucleated cells in each sample was estimated from the amplification of reference gene primers within the assay. To quantify the absolute abundance of each unique TCRbeta CDR3 rearrangement, sequence reads were collapsed and filtered. For each sample, productive Simpson clonality was calculated by taking the square root of Simpson's diversity index across productive rearrangements. TCRdb obtained this table from immuneACCESS and retained in-frame rearrangements with V and J assigned. These tables miss some clones; where compared with another copy, unresolved V genes account for less than half of the shortfall, and the remainder is unexplained. The V and J calls and clone size come from that table; D and trimming were worked out from the DNA. A total of 55,000 to 65,000 clones appear in this sample, over 75% of them only once. The top ten clonotypes cover approximately 5.1% of the sample.

Whole blood was collected in K2EDTA tubes by collaborating institutions according to the institutions' own protocols. For TCRbeta analysis, collaborators shipped samples in one of three forms: frozen whole blood, isolated PBMCs, or DNA extracted from either of those sample types. The CDR3 has 15 amino acids, counting the end cysteine and phenylalanine. Only the CDR3 portion is preserved as DNA: 45 bases, with reading frame beginning at the first base. Germline trimming amounts to 0 bases on V and 7 bases on J, with 7 as the count of junction bases outside the gene matches. The germline V gene encodes CDR1 SGHTA and CDR2 FQGNSA. About this clone: Its antigen target is currently unknown. Within one base of it there is no much larger clone, and no base qualities were kept.

Sequenced input: peripheral blood. The sequence joins TRBV7-2 to TRBJ2-5; 8 nucleotides in the junction match TRBD2. The receptor comes from an elderly man in a cohort sampled during active COVID-19. The CDR3 protein sequence reads: CASSLAGGAVGTQYF. At the DNA level, the sequence is TGTGCCAGCAGCTTAGCCGGGGGGGCAGTCGGGACCCAGTACTTC.